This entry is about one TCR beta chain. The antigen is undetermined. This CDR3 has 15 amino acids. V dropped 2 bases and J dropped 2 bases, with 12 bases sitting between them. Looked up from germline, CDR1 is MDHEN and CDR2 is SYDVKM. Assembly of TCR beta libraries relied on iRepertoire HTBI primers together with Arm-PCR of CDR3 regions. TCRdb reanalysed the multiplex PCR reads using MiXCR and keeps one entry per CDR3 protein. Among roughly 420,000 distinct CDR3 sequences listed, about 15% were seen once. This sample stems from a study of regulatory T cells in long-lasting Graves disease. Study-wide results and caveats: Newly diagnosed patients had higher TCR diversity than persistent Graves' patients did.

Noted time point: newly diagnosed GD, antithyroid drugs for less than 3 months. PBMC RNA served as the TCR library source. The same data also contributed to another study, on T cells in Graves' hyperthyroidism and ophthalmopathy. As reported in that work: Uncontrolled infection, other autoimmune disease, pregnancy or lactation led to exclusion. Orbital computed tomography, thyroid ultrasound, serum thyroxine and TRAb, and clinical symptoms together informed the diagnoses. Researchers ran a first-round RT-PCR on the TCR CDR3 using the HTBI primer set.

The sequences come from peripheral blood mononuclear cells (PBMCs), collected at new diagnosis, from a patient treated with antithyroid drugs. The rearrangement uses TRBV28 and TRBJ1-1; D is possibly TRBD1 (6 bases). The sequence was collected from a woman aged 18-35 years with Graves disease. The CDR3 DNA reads TGTGCCAGCAGTTTAATGGGGGGGCCCAACACTGAAGCTTTCTTT. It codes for CASSLMGGPNTEAFF.